The rows below give T cell receptor beta chains drawn from one sample of a study of T cells in Graves' hyperthyroidism and ophthalmopathy. MiXCR was run by TCRdb on the multiplex PCR reads, yielding one entry per CDR3 protein. The table shows tens of thousands of distinct CDR3 sequences, with roughly 49% occurring only once. Sequencing was done on a sample of blood. The source is a woman between 45 and 65 years old with Graves' hyperthyroidism that later progressed to Graves' ophthalmopathy. CDR3s include the opening cysteine and the closing phenylalanine or tryptophan. A D gene is named only where the DNA matches it firmly. Expanded clones are given a class, and other clones once, few, many or no size at all.

V gene: TRBV20-1
clone size: -
J gene: TRBJ2-5
D gene: TRBD2
CDR3 length: 16
CDR3 DNA: TGCAGTGCTAGAGATTGGGCCGGGGGGATCCAAGAGACCCAGTACTTC
CDR3 protein: CSARDWAGGIQETQYF

V gene: TRBV20-1
clone size: once
J gene: TRBJ1-1
D gene: -
CDR3 length: 13
CDR3 DNA: TGCAGTGCTAGAGATGCTAGCGTCACAGAAGCTTTCTTT
CDR3 protein: CSARDASVTEAFF

V gene: TRBV19
clone size: many
J gene: TRBJ1-1
D gene: -
CDR3 length: 15
CDR3 DNA: TGTGCCACAACCCTAGGGAGGGGGAGGTATGCTGAAGCTTTCTTT
CDR3 protein: CATTLGRGRYAEAFF

V gene: TRBV27
clone size: many
J gene: TRBJ1-2
D gene: -
CDR3 length: 13
CDR3 DNA: TGTGCCAGCAGTTCTCGATCGGGACGAAATTACACCTTC
CDR3 protein: CASSSRSGRNYTF

V gene: TRBV12-5
clone size: many
J gene: TRBJ1-4
D gene: -
CDR3 length: 14
CDR3 DNA: TGTGCTAGTGGTTTAATAACAACTAATGAAAAACTGTTTTTT
CDR3 protein: CASGLITTNEKLFF

V gene: TRBV6-4
clone size: -
J gene: TRBJ2-5
D gene: -
CDR3 length: 14
CDR3 DNA: TGTGCCAGCACCCCGGGGACCGAGCAAGAGACCCAGTACTTC
CDR3 protein: CASTPGTEQETQYF

V gene: TRBV10-3
clone size: medium-sized
J gene: TRBJ2-1
D gene: TRBD2
CDR3 length: 17
CDR3 DNA: TGTGCCATCAGTGGTGCTAGCGGGAGCTCTTACTACAATGAGCAGTTCTTC
CDR3 protein: CAISGASGSSYYNEQFF

V gene: TRBV6-2/TRBV6-3
clone size: many
J gene: TRBJ2-2
D gene: TRBD2
CDR3 length: 14
CDR3 DNA: TGTGCCAGCGACTTGGGACTAGAGACCGGGGAGCTGTTTTTT
CDR3 protein: CASDLGLETGELFF

V gene: TRBV4-1
clone size: many
J gene: TRBJ1-2
D gene: TRBD1
CDR3 length: 20
CDR3 DNA: TGCGCCAGCAGCCAAGAGATCAGGGGGCGAAAAGTATTTAAGGCCTATGGCTACACCTTC
CDR3 protein: CASSQEIRGRKVFKAYGYTF

V gene: TRBV7-2
clone size: many
J gene: TRBJ2-5
D gene: TRBD2
CDR3 length: 15
CDR3 DNA: TGTGCCAGCAGCTTTGGTGCTAGCGGGAGAGAGACCCAGTACTTC
CDR3 protein: CASSFGASGRETQYF

V gene: TRBV10-2
clone size: many
J gene: TRBJ2-5
D gene: -
CDR3 length: 13
CDR3 DNA: TGCGCCAGCAGAAAAGGGCAGTTGGAGACCCAGTACTTC
CDR3 protein: CASRKGQLETQYF

V gene: TRBV11-2
clone size: -
J gene: TRBJ2-3
D gene: TRBD2
CDR3 length: 17
CDR3 DNA: TGTGCCAGCAGCCAGGGACTAGCGGGGGCAAGTACAGATACGCGGTATTTT
CDR3 protein: CASSQGLAGASTDTRYF

V gene: TRBV7-9
clone size: -
J gene: TRBJ2-7
D gene: TRBD1
CDR3 length: 15
CDR3 DNA: TGTGCCAGCAGTTCCCTCGACAGGGGGGATTACGAGCAGTACTTC
CDR3 protein: CASSSLDRGDYEQYF

V gene: TRBV12-3/TRBV12-4
clone size: many
J gene: TRBJ2-7
D gene: TRBD2
CDR3 length: 15
CDR3 DNA: TGTGCCAGCAGCTCTGCAGGACTAGCTACCTACGAGCAGTACTTC
CDR3 protein: CASSSAGLATYEQYF

V gene: TRBV7-2
clone size: medium-sized
J gene: TRBJ1-6
D gene: -
CDR3 length: 16
CDR3 DNA: TGTGCCAGCAGCCCATGGGTAGGAATGAATAATTCACCCCTCCACTTT
CDR3 protein: CASSPWVGMNNSPLHF

V gene: TRBV3-1
clone size: -
J gene: TRBJ2-1
D gene: -
CDR3 length: 16
CDR3 DNA: TGTGCCCGCAGCCAAGGGTGGCTAGCGAGGAACAATGAGCAGTTCTTC
CDR3 protein: CARSQGWLARNNEQFF

V gene: TRBV9
clone size: many
J gene: TRBJ2-2
D gene: TRBD1
CDR3 length: 14
CDR3 DNA: TGTGCCAGCAGCGAAGGGGGCTGGACCGGGGAGCTGTTTTTT
CDR3 protein: CASSEGGWTGELFF

V gene: TRBV12-3/TRBV12-4
clone size: many
J gene: TRBJ2-3
D gene: TRBD2
CDR3 length: 15
CDR3 DNA: TGTGCCAGCACCCTGGGACTAGGAAACACAGATACGCAGTATTTT
CDR3 protein: CASTLGLGNTDTQYF

V gene: TRBV6-1
clone size: -
J gene: TRBJ1-2
D gene: TRBD1
CDR3 length: 14
CDR3 DNA: TGTGCCAGCAGTGAACTACAGGGGGACTATGGTTACACCTTC
CDR3 protein: CASSELQGDYGYTF

V gene: TRBV29-1
clone size: -
J gene: TRBJ2-1
D gene: -
CDR3 length: 14
CDR3 DNA: TGCAGCGTAGGACATCCCTCTCTCTACAATGAGCAGTTCTTC
CDR3 protein: CSVGHPSLYNEQFF

V gene: TRBV9
clone size: many
J gene: TRBJ2-1
D gene: -
CDR3 length: 12
CDR3 DNA: TGTGCCAGCAGTCGGATGGACAATGAGCAGTTCTTC
CDR3 protein: CASSRMDNEQFF

V gene: TRBV11-3
clone size: -
J gene: TRBJ2-5
D gene: TRBD2
CDR3 length: 14
CDR3 DNA: TGTGCCAGCAGCTTAGGGACTAGTGGAGTGGCCCAGTACTTC
CDR3 protein: CASSLGTSGVAQYF

V gene: TRBV19
clone size: -
J gene: TRBJ1-4
D gene: TRBD1
CDR3 length: 15
CDR3 DNA: TGTGCCAGTAAACAGGGGACGAACCATGGAGGAAAACTGTCTTTT
CDR3 protein: CASKQGTNHGGKLSF

V gene: TRBV30
clone size: many
J gene: TRBJ2-7
D gene: -
CDR3 length: 12
CDR3 DNA: TGTGCCTGGAGTCTCGGAGGGTCCGAGCAGTACTTC
CDR3 protein: CAWSLGGSEQYF

V gene: TRBV5-4
clone size: -
J gene: TRBJ2-6
D gene: -
CDR3 length: 17
CDR3 DNA: TGTGCCAGCAGCCCATCAGGGGTAAGCTCTGGGGCCAACGTCCTGACTTTC
CDR3 protein: CASSPSGVSSGANVLTF